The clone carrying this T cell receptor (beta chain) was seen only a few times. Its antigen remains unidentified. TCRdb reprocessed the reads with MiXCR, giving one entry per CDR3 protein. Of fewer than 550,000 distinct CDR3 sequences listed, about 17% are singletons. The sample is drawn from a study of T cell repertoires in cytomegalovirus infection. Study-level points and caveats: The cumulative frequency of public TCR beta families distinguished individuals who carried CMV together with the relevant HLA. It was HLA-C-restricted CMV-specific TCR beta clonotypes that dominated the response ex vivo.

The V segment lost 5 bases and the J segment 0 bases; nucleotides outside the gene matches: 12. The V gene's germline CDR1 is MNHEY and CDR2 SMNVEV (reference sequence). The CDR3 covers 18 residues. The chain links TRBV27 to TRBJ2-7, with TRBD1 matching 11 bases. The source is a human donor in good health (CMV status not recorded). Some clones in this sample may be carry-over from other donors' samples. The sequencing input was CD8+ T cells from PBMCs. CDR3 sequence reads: CASSPRTGGYPSSYEQYF. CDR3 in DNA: TGTGCCAGCAGTCCGAGGACAGGGGGCTATCCGAGCTCCTACGAGCAGTACTTC.